This TCR beta chain was recovered during a study of CD8 T cells in ankylosing spondylitis. Findings and limits, study-wide: Seemingly characteristic of ankylosing spondylitis blood was a TCR beta motif consisting of roughly 8 highly homologous variants.

With 3 bases clipped from V and 6 bases from J, the junction kept 6 bases outside the gene matches. Germline V gene sequence: CDR1 LGHNA, CDR2 YNFKEQ. The CDR3 loop spans 15 amino acids. The TCR beta libraries were generated through quantitative 5'-RACE incorporating molecular barcodes. MiXCR, run by TCRdb on the 5' RACE reads, gives a single entry per CDR3 protein. The table lists a few hundred thousand distinct CDR3 sequences, roughly 8% of them singletons. As for this clonotype: Its matching antigen is unknown.

This sequence originates from a male donor with ankylosing spondylitis. The specimen was blood, either unsorted or a sorted T cell fraction (not recorded which). The J gene is TRBJ2-4, the V gene TRBV4-2, with 9 positions matching TRBD2. CDR3 bases: TGTGCCAGCAGCCAGGCGACTAGCGGACGAAACATTCAGTACTTC. Amino acid sequence: CASSQATSGRNIQYF.